Each of the 24 T cell receptor beta chains below was sequenced from the same sample in a study of CD8+CD57+ T cells in acquired aplastic anemia. TCR beta VDJ and CDR3 were profiled, and genomic DNA was the template. Using its own MiXCR run on the reads, TCRdb lists one record per CDR3 protein. The sample carries about 110,000 distinct CDR3 sequences, roughly 51% recorded once. Sample: sorted CD4+, CD8+, or CD8+CD57+ T cells (not recorded which) from PBMCs. The receptors here all came from a human donor in good health, serving as a control.

This clonotype appeared a few times. The chain joins TRBV25-1 to TRBJ2-7; TRBD2 matches 9 bases. With V trimmed by 6 bases and J by 2 bases, 8 bases remained unmatched. This CDR3 is 15 amino acids long. Per the germline V gene, CDR1 is MGHDK and CDR2 is SYGVNS. Here the CDR3 DNA reads TGTGCCAGCAGGGGGGGCCTAGCGGGGCCCTACGAGCAGTACTTC. Translated, it gives CASRGGLAGPYEQYF.

In this sample, this clonotype turned up many times. J is TRBJ2-3 and V is TRBV2; D is perhaps TRBD2 (6 bases). This CDR3 has 13 amino acids. The germline gives CDR1 SNHLY, CDR2 FYNNEI. The germline V and J ends were trimmed by 7 bases and 5 bases, with 13 bases remaining between them. The DNA of the CDR3 is TGTGCCAGCATTCCTACGGGGGAAGATACGCAGTATTTT. Its protein is CASIPTGEDTQYF. Looking up the rest from reference TRBV2 and TRBJ2-3 gives the full variable domain: EPEVTQTPSHQVTQMGQEVILRCVPISNHLYFYWYRQILGQKVEFLVSFYNNEISEKSEIFDDQFSVERPDGSNFTLKIRSTKLEDSAMYFCASIPTGEDTQYFGPGTRLTVL.

Comment on this clonotype: Compared with germline, one end of the junction differs, possibly owing to a read error. The V and J genes are TRBV10-3 and TRBJ1-2, with 9 bases fitting TRBD1. Germline V CDR1 and CDR2: ENHRY, SYGVKD. There are 15 residues in the CDR3. The CDR3 bases are TGTGCCATCAGCGAGTCACCGGGACAGGGATATGGCTACACCTTC. Its translation: CAISESPGQGYGYTF.

The rearrangement uses TRBV10-3 and TRBJ1-2; the D gene is possibly TRBD1 (5 bases). The CDR3 covers 13 residues. V was shortened by 8 bases and J by 4 bases, with 14 bases between the two germline ends. Germline CDR1 is ENHRY and CDR2 is SYGVKD. CDR3 region: CAIGQGGSYGYTF. The DNA for the CDR3 is TGTGCCATCGGCCAGGGCGGGAGCTATGGCTACACCTTC.

This clonotype appeared a few times. The junction shows a germline mismatch at one end, possibly a read error. The chain recombines TRBV2 with TRBJ1-4; the match to TRBD1 covers 10 bases. Germline V gene sequence: CDR1 SNHLY, CDR2 FYNNEI. The CDR3 spans 15 residues. CDR3 protein: CASSDGQGVNEKLFF. The CDR3 coding sequence is TGTGCCAGCAGTGACGGACAGGGGGTAAATGAAAAACTGTTTTTC.

This sequence joins TRBV19 and TRBJ1-2, with a tentative D call TRBD1 (6 bases). Per the germline V gene, CDR1 is LNHDA and CDR2 is SQIVND (reference sequence). Deletions cut 4 bases from V and 3 bases from J, with 9 bases between. The CDR3 totals 13 residues. The CDR3 is CASSSRTDYGYTF. CDR3 DNA: TGTGCCAGTAGTAGTAGGACAGACTATGGCTACACCTTC.

The V gene is TRBV15, the J gene TRBJ2-1; 7 bases fit TRBD1. The germline V gene encodes CDR1 LNHNV and CDR2 YYDKDF (reference sequence). The V gene end was trimmed by 5 bases and the J gene end by 4 bases; junction bases not matched to a gene: 11. The CDR3 length is 16 residues. CDR3 sequence (DNA): TGTGCCACCAGCCGACCCGGGACAGAAATATACAATGAGCAGTTCTTC. It is translated as CATSRPGTEIYNEQFF.

In its sample, this clonotype was seen a few times. For the CDR3, the DNA is TGCAGTGCGACGGGCTATGGCTACACCTTC. Its protein product is CSATGYGYTF. J is TRBJ1-2 and V is TRBV20-1; D unclear. Germline loops: CDR1 DFQATT, CDR2 SNEGSKA (reference sequence). The CDR3 length is 10 residues. V lost 6 bases and J lost 4, with 6 bases in between.

This clonotype was seen once. The chain recombines TRBV11-2 with TRBJ2-5, with D tentatively TRBD1 (6 bases). This CDR3 spans 14 amino acids. Trimming stripped 5 bases from V and 5 bases from J, with 15 bases between. The germline V gene has CDR1 SGHAT and CDR2 FQNNGV. CDR3 protein: CASSPQQGRETQYF. The CDR3 coding sequence is TGTGCCAGCAGCCCGCAACAGGGAAGGGAGACCCAGTACTTC. The full variable domain, its missing parts supplied by reference TRBV11-2 and TRBJ2-5, is EAGVAQSPRYKIIEKRQSVAFWCNPISGHATLYWYQQILGQGPKLLIQFQNNGVVDDSQLPKDRFSAERLKGVDSTLKIQPAKLEDSAVYLCASSPQQGRETQYFGPGTRLLVL.

The chain uses TRBV4-1 and TRBJ1-5, with D maybe TRBD1 (5 bases). Germline lookup yields CDR1 MGHRA and CDR2 YSYEKL. This CDR3 has 13 amino acids. V was clipped by 5 bases and J by 2 bases, with 7 bases between them. The CDR3 DNA follows: TGCGCCAGCAGCGTCAGGGGCAATCAGCCCCAGCATTTT. It is translated as CASSVRGNQPQHF.

The rearrangement joins TRBV10-1 to TRBJ1-5, with a tentative D call TRBD1 (6 bases). The V gene lost 3 bases and the J gene lost 2 bases, with 11 bases spanning the gap. The CDR3 contains 15 residues. Looked up from germline, CDR1 is WNHNN and CDR2 is SYGVQD (reference sequence). CDR3 residues: CASSDGQIGNQPQHF. The CDR3, as DNA: TGCGCCAGCAGTGATGGACAGATTGGCAATCAGCCCCAGCATTTT.

The table lists this clonotype with many counts. The chain combines TRBV12-3 or TRBV12-4 with TRBJ1-1, with D possibly matching TRBD1 (5 bases). CDR3 length equals 16 residues. The V end lost 6 bases, the J end lost 4 bases, and 21 bases lay between the germline ends. The CDR3 sequence: CASSPGPSVLVTEAFF. In DNA form, the CDR3 reads TGTGCCAGCAGCCCGGGACCTTCAGTTCTGGTCACTGAAGCTTTCTTT.

In its sample, this clonotype was seen many times. The V gene is TRBV14, the J gene TRBJ1-1, with D hard to call. The ends were cut back, 1 base at V and 1 base at J, with 10 bases in the middle. The germline V gene has CDR1 SGHDN and CDR2 FVKESK. CDR3 size: 15 residues. For the CDR3, the DNA is TGTGCCAGCAGCCAAGGAGGTGGGAGGAACACTGAAGCTTTCTTT. This gives the protein CASSQGGGRNTEAFF. The entire variable domain, with the rest obtained from reference TRBV14 and TRBJ1-1, is as follows: EAGVTQFPSHSVIEKGQTVTLRCDPISGHDNLYWYRRVMGKEIKFLLHFVKESKQDESGMPNNRFLAERTGGTYSTLKVQPAELEDSGVYFCASSQGGGRNTEAFFGQGTRLTVV.

The genes are TRBV2 and TRBJ1-5; D might be TRBD1 (6 bases). The CDR3 runs to 12 residues. In germline, CDR1 is SNHLY, CDR2 FYNNEI. V dropped 6 bases and J dropped 10 bases, with 13 bases sitting between them. In DNA form, the CDR3 reads TGTGCCAGCAGGGCGACAGGCGTTCCCCAGCATTTT. Residues: CASRATGVPQHF.

The rearrangement links TRBV29-1 to TRBJ1-4; 8 bases match TRBD1. The CDR3 is made up of 17 amino acids. Trimming removed 4 bases from V and 2 bases from J; junction bases left unmatched: 12. Germline V lookup: CDR1 SQVTM, CDR2 ANQGSEA. The CDR3 sequence: CSVGSYRGQVTNEKLFF. DNA of the CDR3: TGCAGCGTTGGATCCTACAGGGGACAGGTTACTAATGAAAAACTGTTTTTT.

This clonotype came up many times. The chain recombines TRBV12-3 or TRBV12-4 with TRBJ2-2, with no clear D. The V end lost 3 bases, the J end lost 15 bases, and 17 bases lay between the germline ends. The CDR3 has 13 amino acids. CDR3 sequence reads: CASSFSQEGVMFF. In DNA form, the CDR3 reads TGTGCCAGCAGTTTTAGTCAGGAAGGAGTGATGTTTTTT.

The V and J genes are TRBV29-1 and TRBJ1-2; perhaps TRBD1 as D (6 bases). The CDR3 totals 11 residues. V gave up 6 bases and J gave up 8 bases, with 13 bases separating them. The V gene's germline CDR1 is SQVTM and CDR2 ANQGSEA. CDR3 protein: CSVGTSQGYTF. CDR3 sequence (DNA): TGCAGCGTGGGGACAAGCCAGGGCTACACCTTC.

This clonotype was seen a single time. J is TRBJ1-5 and V is TRBV10-3, with D hard to call. In germline, CDR1 is ENHRY, CDR2 SYGVKD. The CDR3 contains 13 residues. V lost 6 bases and J lost 5, with 11 bases in between. The CDR3 DNA follows: TGTGCCATCAGCTTCGAAGTGGATCAGCCCCAGCATTTT. It translates to CAISFEVDQPQHF.

A word on this clonotype: Just one base apart from a much larger clone, this may be a read error. The V call is TRBV6-5, the J call TRBJ1-2; D remains unclear. The CDR3 contains 11 residues. Germline V gene sequence: CDR1 MNHEY, CDR2 SVGAGI. As DNA, the CDR3 is TGTGCCAGCAGTTCGGGGTCAAGCTACGCCTTC. Translated: CASSSGSSYAF.

This rearrangement joins TRBV29-1 to TRBJ2-1; D gene uncertain. The CDR3 is 15 residues long. Germline V gives CDR1 SQVTM, CDR2 ANQGSEA. CDR3 in amino acids: CGANNLGNTYNEQFF. In DNA form, the CDR3 reads TGCGGCGCTAACAACCTGGGGAACACCTACAATGAGCAGTTCTTC.

V usage is TRBV25-1 and J usage is TRBJ1-1; 9 bases are a match to TRBD1. V was clipped by 3 bases and J by 3 bases; unmatched bases: 5. Germline CDR1 is MGHDK and CDR2 is SYGVNS. The CDR3 covers 15 residues. CDR3 bases: TGTGCCAGCAGTGAGGAGGACAGGGGCTACACTGAAGCTTTCTTT. This codes for CASSEEDRGYTEAFF. The entire variable domain, with the rest obtained from reference TRBV25-1 and TRBJ1-1, is as follows: EADIYQTPRYLVIGTGKKITLECSQTMGHDKMYWYQQDPGMELHLIHYSYGVNSTEKGDLSSESTVSRIRTEHFPLTLESARPSHTSQYLCASSEEDRGYTEAFFGQGTRLTVV.

V gene TRBV11-1 combines with J gene TRBJ2-1, with D perhaps TRBD1 (6 bases). Germline V gives CDR1 SGHAT, CDR2 FQDESV (reference sequence). This CDR3 has 15 residues. V was shortened by 3 bases and J by 3 bases, with 12 bases between the two germline ends. CDR3 protein: CASSLAGTRYNEQFF. The CDR3 DNA reads as TGTGCCAGCAGCTTGGCTGGGACACGCTACAATGAGCAGTTCTTC.

Notes on this clonotype: One base away lies a much larger clone, so this may be a sequencing read error. CDR3 coding DNA: TGTGCCAGCGGTTACTCTCCCCAGAGCTCCTACAATGAGCAGTTCTTC. It encodes CASGYSPQSSYNEQFF. This sequence joins TRBV6-2 or TRBV6-3 and TRBJ2-1; no clear D gene. This CDR3 contains 16 residues. Germline V gene data show CDR1 as MNHEY and CDR2 as SVGEGT.

The chain joins TRBV9 to TRBJ1-3; 7 bases match TRBD1. The length of the CDR3 is 15 residues. The J segment lost 2 bases and the V segment lost 0 bases, leaving 2 bases of the junction unmatched. Germline lookup yields CDR1 SGDLS and CDR2 YYNGEE. CDR3 protein: CASSVDRGTGNTIYF. Written as DNA, the CDR3 is TGTGCCAGCAGCGTAGACAGGGGCACTGGAAACACCATATATTTT.